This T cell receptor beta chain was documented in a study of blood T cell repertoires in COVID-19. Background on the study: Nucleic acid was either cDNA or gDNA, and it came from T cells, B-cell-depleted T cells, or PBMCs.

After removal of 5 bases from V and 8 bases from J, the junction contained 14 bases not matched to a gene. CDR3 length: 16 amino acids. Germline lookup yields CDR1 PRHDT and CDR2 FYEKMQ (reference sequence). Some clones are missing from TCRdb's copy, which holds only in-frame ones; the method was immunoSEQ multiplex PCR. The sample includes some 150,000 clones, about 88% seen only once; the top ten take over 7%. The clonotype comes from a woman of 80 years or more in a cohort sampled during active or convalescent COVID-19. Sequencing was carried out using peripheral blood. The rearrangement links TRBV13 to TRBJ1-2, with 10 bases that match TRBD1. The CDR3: CASSLRQGAGYMGYTF. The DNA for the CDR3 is TGTGCCAGCAGCCTACGACAGGGGGCCGGGTACATGGGCTACACCTTC. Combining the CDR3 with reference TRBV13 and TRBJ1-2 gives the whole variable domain AAGVIQSPRHLIKEKRETATLKCYPIPRHDTVYWYQQGPGQDPQFLISFYEKMQSDKGSIPDRFSAQQFSDYHSELNMSSLELGDSALYFCASSLRQGAGYMGYTFGSGTRLTVV.